The text below deals with one TCR beta chain. The germline CDR1 and CDR2 sequences are KGHDR and SFDVKD. The CDR3 sequence is 15 residues long. Trimming removed 4 bases at V and 5 bases at J, with 14 bases between. Sequencing was performed with immunoSEQ multiplex PCR; in TCRdb, only in-frame clones are kept and a portion is missing. The table shows some 120,000 clones, with more than 75% occurring only once. These data are taken from a study of control samples from healthy donors and cancer patients. This sequence joins TRBV24-1 and TRBJ1-5; a possible D gene is TRBD1 (5 bases). The sample was blood. This TCR was recovered from a man aged 55 to 69 in good health. The CDR3 bases are TGTGCCACCAGTGACCGGGGGACCGGCGATCAGCCCCAGCATTTT. Its protein product is CATSDRGTGDQPQHF.